Listed below are T cell receptor beta chains from one sample, sequenced in a study of early stage breast cancer tumors. TCRdb's table, derived via immunoSEQ multiplex PCR, lists solely in-frame clones and lacks some. The sample has 45,000 to 60,000 clones; about 93% are singletons. What was sequenced was blood. These TCRs come from an older person with breast cancer. CDR3s include the opening cysteine and the closing phenylalanine or tryptophan. Each record gives: V gene, J gene, clone size, D gene, CDR3 protein, CDR3 DNA. D genes are given only for firm matches. Rows may omit the clone size; those that give it use once, few, many or a size class.

V gene: TRBV30
J gene: TRBJ2-5
clone size: -
D gene: TRBD2
CDR3 protein: CAWSVSTTSGEETQYF
CDR3 DNA: TGTGCCTGGAGTGTATCTACGACTAGCGGGGAAGAGACCCAGTACTTC

V gene: TRBV10-3
J gene: TRBJ2-5
clone size: once
D gene: TRBD1
CDR3 protein: CAISESRTGEETQYF
CDR3 DNA: TGTGCCATCAGTGAGTCGAGGACAGGGGAAGAGACCCAGTACTTC

V gene: TRBV7-2
J gene: TRBJ1-2
clone size: -
D gene: TRBD1
CDR3 protein: CASSLDWTGGFNGYTF
CDR3 DNA: TGTGCCAGCAGCTTAGACTGGACAGGGGGTTTTAATGGCTACACCTTC

V gene: TRBV9
J gene: TRBJ2-1
clone size: -
D gene: TRBD2
CDR3 protein: CASSVAAGASDEQFF
CDR3 DNA: TGTGCCAGCAGCGTAGCAGCGGGAGCTTCAGATGAGCAGTTCTTC

V gene: TRBV18
J gene: TRBJ1-3
clone size: -
D gene: TRBD1
CDR3 protein: CASGRGGADGNTIYF
CDR3 DNA: TGTGCCAGCGGACGAGGGGGCGCGGATGGAAACACCATATATTTT

V gene: TRBV13
J gene: TRBJ1-5
clone size: -
D gene: -
CDR3 protein: CASSLGPPGDSNQPQHF
CDR3 DNA: TGTGCCAGCAGCTTGGGGCCCCCGGGTGATAGCAATCAGCCCCAGCATTTT

V gene: TRBV7-2
J gene: TRBJ1-2
clone size: -
D gene: -
CDR3 protein: CASSFYQGIRVSGYTF
CDR3 DNA: TGTGCCAGCAGCTTTTATCAGGGGATCAGAGTCAGCGGCTACACCTTC

V gene: TRBV10-1
J gene: TRBJ2-7
clone size: -
D gene: TRBD2
CDR3 protein: CASSAGLAGVYEQYF
CDR3 DNA: TGCGCCAGCAGTGCCGGACTAGCGGGGGTCTACGAGCAGTACTTC

V gene: TRBV28
J gene: TRBJ2-1
clone size: -
D gene: -
CDR3 protein: CASSLPRDYNEQFF
CDR3 DNA: TGTGCCAGCAGCCTCCCGCGGGACTACAATGAGCAGTTCTTC

V gene: TRBV27
J gene: TRBJ2-3
clone size: -
D gene: -
CDR3 protein: CASSLSPHRDGDTQYF
CDR3 DNA: TGTGCCAGCAGTTTATCCCCACACAGGGATGGGGATACGCAGTATTTT

V gene: TRBV5-8
J gene: TRBJ2-1
clone size: -
D gene: TRBD1
CDR3 protein: CASSLGGAKRNEQFF
CDR3 DNA: TGTGCCAGCAGCTTAGGGGGCGCCAAACGAAATGAGCAGTTCTTC

V gene: TRBV7-2
J gene: TRBJ1-1
clone size: -
D gene: -
CDR3 protein: CASSPDSLTEAFF
CDR3 DNA: TGTGCCAGCAGCCCCGACAGCCTCACTGAAGCTTTCTTT

V gene: TRBV5-6
J gene: TRBJ1-4
clone size: -
D gene: -
CDR3 protein: CASRTSTDLTLNEKLFF
CDR3 DNA: TGTGCCAGCAGGACATCGACAGACCTTACTCTAAATGAAAAACTGTTTTTT

V gene: TRBV18
J gene: TRBJ2-7
clone size: -
D gene: -
CDR3 protein: CASSPLEGEQYF
CDR3 DNA: TGTGCCAGCTCACCACTCGAGGGAGAGCAGTACTTC